This TCR beta chain is drawn from a study of shared clonotypes between healthy human individuals. The germline gives CDR1 MNHNY, CDR2 SVGAGI (reference sequence). The V gene lost 5 bases and the J gene lost 0 bases, with 11 bases spanning the gap. This CDR3 region has 15 residues. Produced via immunoSEQ multiplex PCR; TCRdb's table is partial and in-frame only. The sample lists some 2 million clones; 85% to 95% were seen once. Sequenced material: naive CD4+ T cells sorted from blood. Documented subset: CD45RA+ positively selected. This chain links TRBV6-6 with TRBJ1-3, with D possibly TRBD1 on 5 matching bases. The clonotype was recovered from a man younger than 35 in good health. The CDR3 spells CASSTTGSSGNTIYF. CDR3 DNA: TGTGCCAGCAGTACTACAGGAAGCTCTGGAAACACCATATATTTT.